This T cell receptor (beta chain) was found in a study of tumor-infiltrating lymphocytes in primary liver carcinoma. The researchers produced TCR beta cDNA from 450 to 600 ng total RNA with a constant-region primer. Libraries for TCR beta were built through three nested multiplex PCR rounds, which together made up a slightly modified ARM-PCR procedure. Two initial PCR rounds of around 9 cycles each paired TRBV1-TRBV30 forward primers with a C-beta reverse primer. TCRdb redid the calling of the multiplex PCR reads with MiXCR, one entry per CDR3 protein. The sample carries about 300,000 distinct CDR3 sequences, around three fifths recorded once. The study extracted blood RNA from unsorted whole blood and also extracted germline DNA. The germline V and J ends were trimmed by 4 bases and 7 bases, with 18 bases remaining between them. Germline assignment: CDR1 SGHDT and CDR2 YYEEEE. The CDR3 loop spans 15 amino acids.

The sample consisted of peripheral blood. V and J are TRBV5-6 and TRBJ2-1; tentative D call: TRBD2 (6 bases). This clonotype originated in a man aged 40-55 years with primary liver carcinoma and hepatitis B virus infection. CDR3 sequence: CASSPLARERNEQFF. The CDR3 nucleotides read TGTGCCAGCAGCCCCCTAGCGAGGGAGAGGAATGAGCAGTTCTTC.